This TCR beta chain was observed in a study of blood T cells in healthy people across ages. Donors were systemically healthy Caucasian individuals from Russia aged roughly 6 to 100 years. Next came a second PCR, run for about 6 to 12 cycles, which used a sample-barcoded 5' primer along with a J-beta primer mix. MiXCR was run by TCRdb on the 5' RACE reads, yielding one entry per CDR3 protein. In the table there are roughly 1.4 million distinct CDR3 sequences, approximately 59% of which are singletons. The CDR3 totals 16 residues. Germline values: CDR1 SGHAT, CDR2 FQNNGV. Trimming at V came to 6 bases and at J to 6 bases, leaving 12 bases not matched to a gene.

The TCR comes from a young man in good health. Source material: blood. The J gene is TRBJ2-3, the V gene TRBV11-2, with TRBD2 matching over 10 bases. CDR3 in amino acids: CASRAARTSGTDTQYF. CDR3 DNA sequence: TGTGCCAGCAGGGCGGCAAGGACTAGCGGAACGGATACGCAGTATTTT.